These 3 T cell receptor beta chains were all obtained from the same sample, sequenced in a study of tumor-infiltrating lymphocytes in oesophageal squamous cell carcinoma. From the PCR reads, TCRdb called clonotypes with MiXCR, one entry per CDR3 protein. The sample lists around 16,000 distinct CDR3 sequences; 45% to 50% were seen once. The sample was esophageal tumor tissue. The receptors originated from a male donor with esophageal squamous cell carcinoma.

A few counts support this clonotype. Mismatch with germline at one junction end may stem from a read error. The V gene is TRBV7-7, the J gene TRBJ2-7; perhaps D is TRBD1 or TRBD2 (6 bases each). TRBJ2-5 matches the DNA end more closely, so the J call is doubtful. In germline, CDR1 is SSHAT, CDR2 FNYEAQ (reference sequence). The CDR3 has 15 amino acids. CDR3 sequence (DNA): TGTGCTAGCAGCTTAAGTGGGGGGACACAAGAGACCCAGTACTTC. Translation: CASSLSGGTQETQYF.

This chain links TRBV7-8 with TRBJ1-4; D ambiguous. V shed 0 bases and J shed 0 bases, with 11 bases lying between them. CDR1 is SGHVS, CDR2 FQNEAQ, per germline. This CDR3 is built from 17 residues. CDR3 DNA sequence: TGTGCCAGCAGCTTAGCGGCAGGTCGTGCAACTAATGAAAAACTGTTTTTT. This translates into CASSLAAGRATNEKLFF.

This chain links TRBV5-8 with TRBJ2-7, with 7 bases that match TRBD1. Judging by the DNA end, TRBJ2-5 fits better; the J call may be wrong. The CDR3 has 13 residues. Germline V lookup: CDR1 SGHTS, CDR2 YDEGEE. Here the CDR3 reads CASRPTGRETQYF. CDR3 DNA sequence: TGTGCCAGCAGGCCGACAGGGCGAGAGACCCAGTACTTC.